The clone carrying this T cell receptor beta chain was seen a few times. Its matching antigen is unknown. The germline CDR1 and CDR2 sequences are MDHEN and SYDVKM. The CDR3 extends over 18 amino acids. V shed 5 bases and J 2 bases; nucleotides not matched to a gene: 12. These data are taken from a study of human T cells and chemical hapten exposure. Study observations and caveats: After DPC sensitization, TCRs above 1 in 1000 frequency showed no change.

The library gave individual cDNA molecules unique molecular identifiers. MiXCR was run by TCRdb on the 5' RACE reads, yielding one entry per CDR3 protein. The data show fewer than 150,000 distinct CDR3 sequences, with around 20% seen just once and approximately 2.6% held by the top ten. The template was total RNA from unfractionated whole blood. The clonotype was recovered from a human donor in good health. This rearrangement joins TRBV28 to TRBJ2-6; 7 nucleotides agree with TRBD1. The CDR3 nucleotides read TGTGCCAGCAGTCCACGGGACAGACCTTTCGCTGGGGCCAACGTCCTGACTTTC. Its translation: CASSPRDRPFAGANVLTF.